Below are 27 T cell receptor beta chains sequenced from a single sample in a study of human thymus T cells. Clones were sequenced by immunoSEQ multiplex PCR, and TCRdb holds only the in-frame ones, with some missing. The table has approximately 40,000 clones, about 93% seen once; the top ten hold 0.095% to 0.15%. Source material: blood. All receptors derive from a boy younger than two with a congenital heart defect but otherwise immunologically healthy.

This chain joins TRBV27 and TRBJ2-1, with 14 bases aligning to TRBD2. CDR3 length: 17 residues. Unmatched junction bases numbered 2, after V lost 4 bases and J lost 0 bases. CDR1 MNHEY and CDR2 SMNVEV come from the germline V gene (reference sequence). DNA of the CDR3: TGTGCCAGCAGTTGGACTAGCGGGGGGAGCTCCTACAATGAGCAGTTCTTC. It codes for CASSWTSGGSSYNEQFF.

The rearrangement joins TRBV5-1 to TRBJ1-2, with D possibly matching TRBD1 (6 bases). The germline gives CDR1 SGHRS, CDR2 YFSETQ. V was pared by 0 bases and J by 2 bases, with 8 bases between. The CDR3 has 14 amino acids. This CDR3 is CASSLGQANYGYTF. The DNA of the CDR3 is TGCGCCAGCAGCTTGGGACAGGCCAACTATGGCTACACCTTC.

V usage is TRBV11-2 and J usage is TRBJ2-5, with 9 nucleotides matching TRBD2. The CDR3 is 15 residues long. With 5 bases clipped from V and 5 bases from J, the junction kept 9 bases outside the gene matches. The germline V gene encodes CDR1 SGHAT and CDR2 FQNNGV. The CDR3 nucleotides are TGTGCCAGCAGCCAAGTGCGGGGGGGCCGGGAGACCCAGTACTTC. The encoded protein is CASSQVRGGRETQYF.

The DNA for the CDR3 is TGTGCCAGCAGCAACCGGGACTACATCTCCTACGAGCAGTACTTC. Protein sequence: CASSNRDYISYEQYF. V and J are TRBV6-5 and TRBJ2-7; TRBD2 matches 7 bases. Germline V lookup: CDR1 MNHEY, CDR2 SVGAGI. This CDR3 comprises 15 residues. The V and J ends lost 6 bases and 0 bases, in that order; junction bases with no gene match: 8.

This chain links TRBV7-2 with TRBJ2-2; D gene uncertain. The CDR3 has 15 residues. Germline V gene data show CDR1 as SGHTA and CDR2 as FQGNSA. Trimming took 5 bases from V and 4 from J, leaving 14 bases between them. DNA for the CDR3: TGTGCCAGCAGCCCTCGGATGGTTTTCACCGGGGAGCTGTTTTTT. Encoded protein: CASSPRMVFTGELFF.

This clone has just one count. The CDR3 DNA reads TGTGCCAGCAGCCGAGGAAGCGCCGCTCGGCACGAGCAGTACTTC. Its translation is CASSRGSAARHEQYF. V is TRBV28 and J is TRBJ2-7; D is uncertain. CDR1 is MDHEN, CDR2 SYDVKM, per germline. V shed 6 bases and J shed 5 bases, with 20 bases lying between them. There are 15 residues in the CDR3.

V gene TRBV9 combines with J gene TRBJ2-5; D may match TRBD1 or TRBD2 (5 bases each). Per the germline V gene, CDR1 is SGDLS and CDR2 is YYNGEE. This CDR3 has 13 residues. V dropped 0 bases and J dropped 2 bases, with 5 bases sitting between them. The CDR3 reads CASSVGGQETQYF. As DNA, the CDR3 is TGTGCCAGCAGCGTAGGGGGGCAAGAGACCCAGTACTTC.

Points on this clone: A read error may produce the germline difference seen at one junction end. The chain is built from TRBV30 and TRBJ1-4; D is unclear. Germline V gene data show CDR1 as GTSNPN and CDR2 as SVGIG (reference sequence). The CDR3 length is 13 residues. CDR3 protein: CAWSVGVVGKTVF. As DNA, the CDR3 is TGTGCCTGGAGTGTAGGAGTAGTTGGGAAAACTGTTTTT.

V is TRBV6-5 and J is TRBJ2-1, with TRBD1 identical over 9 bases. This CDR3 region has 15 residues. J gave up 5 bases and V 2 bases, and 4 bases lay outside the gene matches. The germline V gene encodes CDR1 MNHEY and CDR2 SVGAGI. As DNA, the CDR3 is TGTGCCAGCAGTTACAAAACAGGGGGCCACAATGAGCAGTTCTTC. Translated: CASSYKTGGHNEQFF.

V usage is TRBV10-2 and J usage is TRBJ2-6; tentatively, D is TRBD1 or TRBD2 (5 bases each). V gave up 5 bases and J gave up 13 bases, with 15 bases separating them. Germline loops: CDR1 WSHSY, CDR2 SAAADI. This CDR3 spans 13 amino acids. The CDR3 sequence: CASSRDGPWVLTF. CDR3 sequence (DNA): TGCGCCAGCAGTCGGGACGGGCCCTGGGTCCTGACTTTC.

CDR3 protein: CASSTTGSSYNEQFF. The CDR3, as DNA: TGTGCCAGTAGTACGACAGGGAGCTCCTACAATGAGCAGTTCTTC. The V and J genes are TRBV19 and TRBJ2-1; 7 positions agree with TRBD1. The ends lost 4 bases at V and 0 bases at J; junction bases unmatched: 3. The CDR3 extends over 15 amino acids. Germline V gene data show CDR1 as LNHDA and CDR2 as SQIVND (reference sequence). Full variable domain (outside the CDR3, taken from reference TRBV19 and TRBJ2-1): DGGITQSPKYLFRKEGQNVTLSCEQNLNHDAMYWYRQDPGQGLRLIYYSQIVNDFQKGDIAEGYSVSREKKESFPLTVTSAQKNPTAFYLCASSTTGSSYNEQFFGPGTRLTVL.

This chain links TRBV7-2 with TRBJ1-3; no clear D gene. In germline, CDR1 is SGHTA, CDR2 FQGNSA. CDR3 length: 13 residues. The V gene lost 2 bases and the J gene lost 0 bases, with 2 bases spanning the gap. The CDR3 nucleotides read TGTGCCAGCAGCTTACACTCTGGAAACACCATATATTTT. As protein: CASSLHSGNTIYF.

The chain carries TRBV11-3 and TRBJ1-1; 7 bases agree with TRBD1. CDR3 length equals 14 residues. The V gene's germline CDR1 is SGHNT and CDR2 YENEEA. The J segment lost 1 base and the V segment lost 3 bases, leaving 2 bases of the junction unmatched. The CDR3 coding sequence is TGTGCCAGCAGCTTCACAGGGGCGAACACTGAAGCTTTCTTT. Translated: CASSFTGANTEAFF. The full variable domain, with the rest looked up from reference TRBV11-3 and TRBJ1-1, is EAGVVQSPRYKIIEKKQPVAFWCNPISGHNTLYWYLQNLGQGPELLIRYENEEAVDDSQLPKDRFSAERLKGVDSTLKIQPAELGDSAVYLCASSFTGANTEAFFGQGTRLTVV.

The chain is built from TRBV5-1 and TRBJ1-4; 7 bases are a match to TRBD1. Germline trimming cut 4 bases from V and 6 bases from J; bases unmatched to any gene: 9. Germline V lookup: CDR1 SGHRS, CDR2 YFSETQ. The CDR3 contains 15 residues. DNA of the CDR3: TGCGCCAGCAGCCTTCTAGGGGGCCCCCATGAAAAACTGTTTTTT. Translating gives CASSLLGGPHEKLFF.

V and J are TRBV6-5 and TRBJ2-6, with D uncertain. From germline, CDR1 is MNHEY and CDR2 SVGAGI. The CDR3 contains 15 residues. The V end lost 7 bases, the J end lost 0 bases, and 10 bases lay between the germline ends. The CDR3 nucleotides are TGTGCCAGCAAACCCGACAACTCTGGGGCCAACGTCCTGACTTTC. It codes for CASKPDNSGANVLTF.

The chain couples TRBV19 to TRBJ1-1; 8 bases align to TRBD1. Trimming at V came to 2 bases and at J to 1 base, leaving 9 bases not matched to a gene. CDR1 LNHDA and CDR2 SQIVND come from the germline V gene (reference sequence). This CDR3 contains 17 residues. CDR3 bases: TGTGCCAGTAGTATACCCCCGAAGCAGGGGGCGAACACTGAAGCTTTCTTT. Its protein product is CASSIPPKQGANTEAFF. The full variable domain, rest sourced from reference TRBV19 and TRBJ1-1, is DGGITQSPKYLFRKEGQNVTLSCEQNLNHDAMYWYRQDPGQGLRLIYYSQIVNDFQKGDIAEGYSVSREKKESFPLTVTSAQKNPTAFYLCASSIPPKQGANTEAFFGQGTRLTVV.

This clone was observed a single time. The chain combines TRBV5-1 with TRBJ1-2; weak D call: TRBD1 (6 bases). Trimming stripped 1 base from V and 5 bases from J, with 6 bases between. The germline V gene encodes CDR1 SGHRS and CDR2 YFSETQ. The CDR3 has 12 amino acids. This CDR3 is CASSLTGYGYTF. As DNA, the CDR3 is TGCGCCAGCAGCTTGACAGGGTATGGCTACACCTTC.

The chain couples TRBV7-9 to TRBJ2-3, with 9 bases aligning to TRBD2. This CDR3 has 15 residues. The V gene end was trimmed by 4 bases and the J gene end by 1 base; junction bases not matched to a gene: 3. Germline V CDR1 and CDR2: SEHNR, FQNEAQ (reference sequence). The CDR3 DNA sequence: TGTGCCAGCAGCTCACCTAGCGGGGGCACAGATACGCAGTATTTT. It yields the protein CASSSPSGGTDTQYF. The full variable domain, completed using reference TRBV7-9 and TRBJ2-3, is DTGVSQNPRHKITKRGQNVTFRCDPISEHNRLYWYRQTLGQGPEFLTYFQNEAQLEKSRLLSDRFSAERPKGSFSTLEIQRTEQGDSAMYLCASSSPSGGTDTQYFGPGTRLTVL.

Concerning this clone itself: Additional DNA sequences in this sample encode the identical CDR3. V gene TRBV6-5 combines with J gene TRBJ1-2; TRBD1 aligns across 7 bases. CDR3 length: 12 residues. CDR1 is MNHEY, CDR2 SVGAGI, per germline. The J segment lost 7 bases and the V segment lost 6 bases, leaving 5 bases of the junction unmatched. The CDR3 nucleotides are TGTGCCAGCAGCTACCGACAGGGTGGCTACACCTTC. Translated, it gives CASSYRQGGYTF.

V is TRBV2 and J is TRBJ1-5; D unclear. CDR1 and CDR2 from the germline V gene are SNHLY and FYNNEI. Trimming took off 2 bases at V and 0 bases at J, with 5 bases between the two ends. CDR3 length equals 14 residues. CDR3 amino acids: CASSESRSNQPQHF. The CDR3 DNA is TGTGCCAGCAGTGAATCGCGTAGCAATCAGCCCCAGCATTTT.

The chain is built from TRBV5-6 and TRBJ2-5; the match to TRBD1 covers 7 bases. CDR3 length: 19 amino acids. Germline lookup yields CDR1 SGHDT and CDR2 YYEEEE. V shed 0 bases and J 4 bases; nucleotides not matched to a gene: 18. DNA for the CDR3: TGTGCCAGCAGCTTGGCTGGGGGACAGCTGATAGTTCTGGGAGAGACCCAGTACTTC. Its protein is CASSLAGGQLIVLGETQYF.

The rearrangement links TRBV5-1 to TRBJ2-3; possibly TRBD2 for D (6 bases). There are 15 residues in the CDR3. Trimming removed 5 bases at V and 0 bases at J, with 13 bases between. Germline values: CDR1 SGHRS, CDR2 YFSETQ. The CDR3 nucleotides are TGCGCCAGCAGTGAACTAGCTTCTAGCACAGATACGCAGTATTTT. Residues: CASSELASSTDTQYF.

V is TRBV7-2 and J is TRBJ2-5; 8 bases are a match to TRBD1. The ends lost 4 bases at V and 1 base at J; junction bases unmatched: 14. The germline V gene encodes CDR1 SGHTA and CDR2 FQGNSA. The CDR3 sequence is 18 residues long. Here the CDR3 reads CASSSRFKGQGSQETQYF. In DNA, the CDR3 is TGTGCCAGCAGCTCCCGCTTTAAAGGACAGGGTTCCCAAGAGACCCAGTACTTC.

This chain connects TRBV5-1 to TRBJ2-3; TRBD1 matches at 11 bases. CDR3 length: 15 residues. The germline V gene encodes CDR1 SGHRS and CDR2 YFSETQ. Trimming cost V 0 bases and J 5 bases; bases outside gene matches: 2. The CDR3 protein is CASSLVGQGVDTQYF. CDR3 nucleotide sequence: TGCGCCAGCAGCTTGGTGGGACAGGGGGTAGATACGCAGTATTTT.

The chain links TRBV5-5 to TRBJ1-5; tentatively, D is TRBD1 (6 bases). The CDR3 sequence is 16 residues long. Trimming left V 1 base short and J 2 bases short, with 13 bases between. The germline V gene encodes CDR1 SGHKS and CDR2 YYEKEE (reference sequence). CDR3 sequence reads: CASSLPGAGGNQPQHF. In DNA form, the CDR3 reads TGTGCCAGCAGCTTGCCAGGGGCTGGTGGCAATCAGCCCCAGCATTTT.

This chain uses TRBV11-2 with TRBJ1-4; 7 nucleotides align to TRBD1. V lost 4 bases and J lost 0; bases outside the gene matches: 2. CDR1 and CDR2 from the germline V gene are SGHAT and FQNNGV. The CDR3 totals 15 residues. As DNA, the CDR3 is TGTGCCAGCAGCTGGACAGGAGCAACTAATGAAAAACTGTTTTTT. It specifies CASSWTGATNEKLFF.

The chain links TRBV25-1 to TRBJ1-5, with D perhaps TRBD1 (6 bases). The length of the CDR3 is 14 residues. Germline V gene lookup returns CDR1 MGHDK and CDR2 SYGVNS. Trimming left V 6 bases short and J 7 bases short, with 16 bases between. CDR3 residues: CASRGQGMGQPQHF. CDR3 sequence (DNA): TGTGCCAGCAGGGGTCAGGGGATGGGACAGCCCCAGCATTTT.